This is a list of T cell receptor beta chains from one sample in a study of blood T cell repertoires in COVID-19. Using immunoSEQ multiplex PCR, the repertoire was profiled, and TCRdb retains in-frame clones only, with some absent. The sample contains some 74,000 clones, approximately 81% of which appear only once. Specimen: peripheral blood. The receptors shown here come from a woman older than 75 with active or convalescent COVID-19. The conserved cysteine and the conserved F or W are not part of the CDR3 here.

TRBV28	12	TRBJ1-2	ASSSISDRVGYT
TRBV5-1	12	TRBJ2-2	ASSFESVAGELF
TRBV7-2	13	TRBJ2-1	ASSSSGASYNEQF
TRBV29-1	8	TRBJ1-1	SVLNRRAF
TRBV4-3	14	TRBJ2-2	ASSQTGNTNTGELF
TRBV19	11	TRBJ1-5	ASSDRGNQPQH
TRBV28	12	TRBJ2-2	ASSLLGGTGELF
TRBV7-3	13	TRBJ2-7	ASSRLAGAHYEQY
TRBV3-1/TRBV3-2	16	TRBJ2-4	ASSQGRQGLIPKNIQY
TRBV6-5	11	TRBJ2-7	ASSGTGTSEQY
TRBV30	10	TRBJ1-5	AWSGGREPQH
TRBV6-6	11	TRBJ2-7	ASSSYVGASQY
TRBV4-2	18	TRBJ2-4	ASSQDAGLAGVLAKNIQY
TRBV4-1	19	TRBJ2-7	ASSQDPLYPSGGGKRDEQY
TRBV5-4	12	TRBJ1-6	ASSFDRGDSPLH
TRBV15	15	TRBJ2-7	ATSRDLLAGVSYEQY
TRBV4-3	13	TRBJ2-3	ASSQDRGRADTQY
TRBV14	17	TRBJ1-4	ASSQEWVNRPTTNEKLF
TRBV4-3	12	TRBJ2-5	ASSPGQGIETQY
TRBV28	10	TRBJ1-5	ASSIQGRPQH
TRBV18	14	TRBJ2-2	ASSWTGGFAVGELF
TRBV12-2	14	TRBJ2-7	ASRFATGTNSYEQY